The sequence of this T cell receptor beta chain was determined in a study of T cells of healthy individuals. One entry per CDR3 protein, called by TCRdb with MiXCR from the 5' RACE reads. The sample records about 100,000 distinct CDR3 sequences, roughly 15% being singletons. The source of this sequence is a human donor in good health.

CDR3 bases: TGTGCCAGCAGAGGGATCGGGACCTATAATTCACCCCTCCACTTT. The encoded protein is CASRGIGTYNSPLHF. This chain uses TRBV28 with TRBJ1-6; D ambiguous. CDR3 length: 15 residues. V lost 6 bases and J lost 2, with 11 bases in between. Germline V CDR1 and CDR2: MDHEN, SYDVKM. Variable domain in full (rest from reference TRBV28 and TRBJ1-6): DVKVTQSSRYLVKRTGEKVFLECVQDMDHENMFWYRQDPGLGLRLIYFSYDVKMKEKGDIPEGYSVSREKKERFSLILESASTNQTSMYLCASRGIGTYNSPLHFGNGTRLTVT.